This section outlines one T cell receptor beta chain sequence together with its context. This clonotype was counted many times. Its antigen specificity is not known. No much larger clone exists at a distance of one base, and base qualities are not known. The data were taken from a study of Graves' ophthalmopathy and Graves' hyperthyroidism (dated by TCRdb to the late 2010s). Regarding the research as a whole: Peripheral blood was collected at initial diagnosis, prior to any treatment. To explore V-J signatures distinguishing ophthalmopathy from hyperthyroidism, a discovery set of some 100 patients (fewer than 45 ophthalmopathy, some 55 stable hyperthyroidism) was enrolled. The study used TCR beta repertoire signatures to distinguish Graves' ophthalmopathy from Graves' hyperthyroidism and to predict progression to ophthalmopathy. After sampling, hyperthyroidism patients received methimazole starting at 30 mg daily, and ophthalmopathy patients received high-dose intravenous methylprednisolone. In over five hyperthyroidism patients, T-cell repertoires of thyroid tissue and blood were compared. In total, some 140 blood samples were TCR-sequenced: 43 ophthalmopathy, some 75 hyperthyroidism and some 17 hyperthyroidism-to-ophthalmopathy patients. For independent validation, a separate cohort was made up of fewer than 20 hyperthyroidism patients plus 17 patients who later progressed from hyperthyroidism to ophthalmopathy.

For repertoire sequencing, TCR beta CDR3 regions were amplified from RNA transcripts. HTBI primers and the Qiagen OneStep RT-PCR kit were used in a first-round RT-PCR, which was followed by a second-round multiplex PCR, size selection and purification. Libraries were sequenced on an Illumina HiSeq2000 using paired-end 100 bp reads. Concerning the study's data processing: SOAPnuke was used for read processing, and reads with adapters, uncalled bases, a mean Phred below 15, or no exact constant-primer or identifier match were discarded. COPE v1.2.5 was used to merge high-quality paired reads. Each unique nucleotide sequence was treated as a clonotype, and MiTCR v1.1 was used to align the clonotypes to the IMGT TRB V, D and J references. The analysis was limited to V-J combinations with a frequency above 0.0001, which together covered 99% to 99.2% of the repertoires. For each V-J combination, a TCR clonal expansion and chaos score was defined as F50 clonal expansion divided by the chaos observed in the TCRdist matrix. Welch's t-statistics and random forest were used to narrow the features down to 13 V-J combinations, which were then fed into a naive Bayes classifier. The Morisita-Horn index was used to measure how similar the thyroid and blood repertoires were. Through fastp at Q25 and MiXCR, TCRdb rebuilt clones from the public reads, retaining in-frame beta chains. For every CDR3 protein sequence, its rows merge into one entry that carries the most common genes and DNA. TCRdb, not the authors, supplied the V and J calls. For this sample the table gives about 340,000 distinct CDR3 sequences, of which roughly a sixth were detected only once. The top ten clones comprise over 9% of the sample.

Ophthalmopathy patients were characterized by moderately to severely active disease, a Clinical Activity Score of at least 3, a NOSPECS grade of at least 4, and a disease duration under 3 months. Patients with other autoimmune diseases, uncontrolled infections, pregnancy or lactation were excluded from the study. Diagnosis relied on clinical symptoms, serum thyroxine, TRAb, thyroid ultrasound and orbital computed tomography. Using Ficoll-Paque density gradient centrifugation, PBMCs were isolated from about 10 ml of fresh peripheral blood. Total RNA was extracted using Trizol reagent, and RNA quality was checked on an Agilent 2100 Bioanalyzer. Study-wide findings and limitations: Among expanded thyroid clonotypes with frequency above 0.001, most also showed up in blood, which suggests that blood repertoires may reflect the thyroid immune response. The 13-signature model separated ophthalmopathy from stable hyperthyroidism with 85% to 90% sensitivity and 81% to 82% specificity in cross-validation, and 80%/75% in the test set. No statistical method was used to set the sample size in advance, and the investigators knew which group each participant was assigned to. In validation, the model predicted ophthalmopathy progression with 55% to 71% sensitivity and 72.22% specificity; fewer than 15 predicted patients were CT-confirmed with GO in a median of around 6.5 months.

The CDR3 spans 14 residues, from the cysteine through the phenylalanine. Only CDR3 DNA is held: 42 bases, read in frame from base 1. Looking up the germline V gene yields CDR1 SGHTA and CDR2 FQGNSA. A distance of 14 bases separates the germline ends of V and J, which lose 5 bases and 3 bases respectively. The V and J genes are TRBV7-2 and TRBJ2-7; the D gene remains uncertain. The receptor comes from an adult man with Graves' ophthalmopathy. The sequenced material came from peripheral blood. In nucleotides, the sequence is TGTGCCAGCAGCCCCTCCACTCAGTACTACGAGCAGTACTTC. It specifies CASSPSTQYYEQYF.